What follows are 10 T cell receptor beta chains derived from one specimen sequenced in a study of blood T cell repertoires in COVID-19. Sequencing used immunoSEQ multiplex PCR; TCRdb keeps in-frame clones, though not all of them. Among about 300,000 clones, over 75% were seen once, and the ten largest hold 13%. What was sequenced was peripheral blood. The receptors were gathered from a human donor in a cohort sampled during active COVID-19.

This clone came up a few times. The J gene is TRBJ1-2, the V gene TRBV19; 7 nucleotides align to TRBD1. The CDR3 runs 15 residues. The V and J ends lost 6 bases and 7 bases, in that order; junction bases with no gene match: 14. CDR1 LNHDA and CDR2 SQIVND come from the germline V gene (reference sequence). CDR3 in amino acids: CASRTGTEKSGGYTF. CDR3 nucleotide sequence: TGTGCCAGTAGGACCGGGACAGAAAAAAGTGGTGGCTACACCTTC.

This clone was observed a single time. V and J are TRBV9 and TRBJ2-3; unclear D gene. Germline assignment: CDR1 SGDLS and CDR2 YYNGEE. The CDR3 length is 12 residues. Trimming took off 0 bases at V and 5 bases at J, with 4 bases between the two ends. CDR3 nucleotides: TGTGCCAGCAGCGTAGAACAAGATACGCAGTATTTT. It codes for CASSVEQDTQYF.

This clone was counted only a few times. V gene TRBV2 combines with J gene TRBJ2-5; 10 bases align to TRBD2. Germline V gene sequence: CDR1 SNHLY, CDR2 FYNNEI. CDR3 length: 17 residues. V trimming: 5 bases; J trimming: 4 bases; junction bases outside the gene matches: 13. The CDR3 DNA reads TGTGCCAGCAGTCTAGAAACCCCTCGACTAGCGGGAGAGACCCAGTACTTC. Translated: CASSLETPRLAGETQYF. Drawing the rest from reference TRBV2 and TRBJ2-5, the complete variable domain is EPEVTQTPSHQVTQMGQEVILRCVPISNHLYFYWYRQILGQKVEFLVSFYNNEISEKSEIFDDQFSVERPDGSNFTLKIRSTKLEDSAMYFCASSLETPRLAGETQYFGPGTRLLVL.

CDR3 protein: CASSQGGGRSQETQYF. For the CDR3, the DNA is TGCGCCAGCAGCCAGGGTGGCGGGAGGTCTCAAGAGACCCAGTACTTC. The rearrangement joins TRBV4-1 to TRBJ2-5; 8 nucleotides agree with TRBD2. The CDR3 runs to 16 residues. The germline gives CDR1 MGHRA, CDR2 YSYEKL. Trimming at V came to 3 bases and at J to 2 bases, leaving 8 bases not matched to a gene.

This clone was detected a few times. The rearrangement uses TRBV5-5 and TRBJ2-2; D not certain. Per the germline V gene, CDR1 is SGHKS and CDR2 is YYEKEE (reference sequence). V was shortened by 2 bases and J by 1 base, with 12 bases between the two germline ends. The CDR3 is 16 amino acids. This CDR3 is CASSLPNSMNTGELFF. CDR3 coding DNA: TGTGCCAGCAGCTTACCGAACAGTATGAACACCGGGGAGCTGTTTTTT.

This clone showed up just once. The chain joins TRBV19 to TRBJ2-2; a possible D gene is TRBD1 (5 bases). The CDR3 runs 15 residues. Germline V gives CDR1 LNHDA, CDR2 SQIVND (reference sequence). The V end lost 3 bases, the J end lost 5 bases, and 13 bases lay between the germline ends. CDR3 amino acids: CASSMVRVETGELFF. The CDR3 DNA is TGTGCCAGTAGTATGGTCAGGGTAGAAACCGGGGAGCTGTTTTTT.

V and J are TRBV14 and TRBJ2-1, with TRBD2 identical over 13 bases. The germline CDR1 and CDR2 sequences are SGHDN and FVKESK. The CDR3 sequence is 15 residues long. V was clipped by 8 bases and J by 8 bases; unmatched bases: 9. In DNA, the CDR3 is TGTGCCAGCGACCCACTAGCGGGAGGGCTTCATGAGCAGTTCTTC. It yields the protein CASDPLAGGLHEQFF.

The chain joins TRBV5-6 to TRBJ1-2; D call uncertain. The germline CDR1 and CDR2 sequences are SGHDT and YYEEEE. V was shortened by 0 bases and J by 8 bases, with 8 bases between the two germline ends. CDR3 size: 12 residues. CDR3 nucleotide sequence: TGTGCCAGCAGCTTGGGGTTTCGGGGCTACACCTTC. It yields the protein CASSLGFRGYTF.

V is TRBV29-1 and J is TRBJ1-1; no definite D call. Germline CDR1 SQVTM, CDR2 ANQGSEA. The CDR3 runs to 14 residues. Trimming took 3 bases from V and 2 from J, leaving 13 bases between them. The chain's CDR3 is CSVDRPFENTEAFF. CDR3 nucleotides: TGCAGCGTTGACAGGCCCTTCGAAAACACTGAAGCTTTCTTT.

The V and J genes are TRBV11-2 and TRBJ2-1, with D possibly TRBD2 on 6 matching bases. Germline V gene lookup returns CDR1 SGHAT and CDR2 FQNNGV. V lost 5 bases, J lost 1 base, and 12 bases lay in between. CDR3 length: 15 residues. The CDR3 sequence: CASSRGIGSYNEQFF. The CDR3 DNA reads TGTGCCAGCAGCCGCGGGATTGGGTCCTACAATGAGCAGTTCTTC.